This TCR beta chain is from a study of T cells after yellow fever vaccination. Study at large: Those fractions that held only low numbers of cells were prepared using the SMART-Seq v4 Ultra Low Input RNA kit.

Between the trimmed V and J ends, which lost 1 base and 4 bases, there was a span of 15 bases. This CDR3 has 16 amino acids. Germline CDR1 and CDR2: SEHNR and FQNEAQ (reference sequence). TCRdb re-derived calls from the 5' RACE reads in MiXCR, one entry per CDR3 protein. The sample includes about 330,000 distinct CDR3 sequences, around 7% of them seen just once. The source was PBMCs, collected about 49 days after the first yellow fever vaccination. The source is a man between 18 and 35 years old who received the YFV17D yellow fever vaccine. This chain uses TRBV7-9 with TRBJ2-3; possibly TRBD2 for D (6 bases). The CDR3 nucleotides are TGTGCCAGCAGCTTAGTACTGCAGGGAGGCGCAGATACGCAGTATTTT. Its translation is CASSLVLQGGADTQYF. Full variable domain (rest looked up from reference TRBV7-9 and TRBJ2-3): DTGVSQNPRHKITKRGQNVTFRCDPISEHNRLYWYRQTLGQGPEFLTYFQNEAQLEKSRLLSDRFSAERPKGSFSTLEIQRTEQGDSAMYLCASSLVLQGGADTQYFGPGTRLTVL.